These T cell receptor beta chains were read from a single sample in a study of identical twins. One entry per CDR3 protein, called by TCRdb with MiXCR from the 5' RACE reads. This sample yields 1.5 million to 2 million distinct CDR3 sequences, of which roughly a third are seen a single time; about 0.27% belongs to the top ten. Sample: cord blood. The source is a newborn girl in good health. The conserved cysteine and the conserved F or W are not part of the CDR3 here.

j_call,v_call,cdr3_aa
TRBJ2-1,TRBV11-2,ASRAGSPSGEQF
TRBJ1-1,TRBV6-5,ASSRRGDRNTEAF
TRBJ1-2,TRBV20-1,SASPLIQGRKYGYT
TRBJ2-7,TRBV6-5,ASSYSLSGRDNEQY
TRBJ2-3,TRBV4-1,ASSQVGTSGGATDTQY
TRBJ2-2,TRBV20-1,SARVAGKGGELF
TRBJ1-5,TRBV2,ASSPLQGYQPQH
TRBJ2-3,TRBV20-1,SASGGTTDTQY
TRBJ2-1,TRBV6-2/TRBV6-3,ASRKGLAGGNEQF
TRBJ2-7,TRBV4-1,ASSQDRGTGSYEQY
TRBJ2-1,TRBV6-2/TRBV6-3,ASSYEASPPGNEQF
TRBJ2-7,TRBV20-1,SARTGGPNRYEQY
TRBJ2-3,TRBV10-3,AISGSGRGTDTQY
TRBJ1-6,TRBV3-1,ASSQDGGVTLNSPLH
TRBJ2-2,TRBV24-1,ATSRGLFTGELF
TRBJ1-1,TRBV29-1,SVSQGVGTEAF
TRBJ2-7,TRBV7-9,ASSLVRAYEQY
TRBJ2-7,TRBV28,ASSIKGREQY
TRBJ1-6,TRBV12-3/TRBV12-4,ASSLNTWFSPLH
TRBJ2-7,TRBV7-9,ASSLGWWARSYEQY
TRBJ1-1,TRBV5-1,ASFRTGGSTEAF
TRBJ2-1,TRBV9,ASSVSAPSSYNEQF
TRBJ2-7,TRBV20-1,SARTGGEYEQY
TRBJ1-6,TRBV5-1,ASSSPGQGARDNSPLH
.,TRBV12-3/TRBV12-4,ASSLVQRASYNEQY
TRBJ1-2,TRBV28,ASSLWRTGDGYT
TRBJ1-5,TRBV20-1,SAGRTGRGNQPQH
.,TRBV12-3/TRBV12-4,ASSSRLAGGFDEQY
TRBJ2-1,TRBV10-1,ASSEDGTGRLHEQF
TRBJ1-2,TRBV27,ASSLSGLGAGYGYT
TRBJ1-2,TRBV24-1,ATSEGDRGLHYGYT
TRBJ2-7,TRBV29-1,GYYGTYNEQY
TRBJ1-2,TRBV6-1,ASCTPPNYGYT
TRBJ1-5,TRBV12-3/TRBV12-4,ASSLRKGNNQPQH
TRBJ2-1,TRBV20-1,SAPTSGPKNEQF
TRBJ1-2,TRBV2,ASRREGDLYGYT
TRBJ2-7,TRBV19,ASTAGTSGSMEQY
TRBJ2-1,TRBV30,AWSLTRANEQF
TRBJ1-6,TRBV12-3/TRBV12-4,ASSLSQGGDSPLH
TRBJ2-2,TRBV7-2,ASSLYVGQGTGELF
TRBJ2-7,TRBV9,ASSVGLKNEQY
TRBJ2-7,TRBV6-5,ASSYSNGGLDEQY
TRBJ1-6,TRBV20-1,SAARDRGDSPLH
TRBJ2-1,TRBV7-2,ASSRSRSGDSYNEQF